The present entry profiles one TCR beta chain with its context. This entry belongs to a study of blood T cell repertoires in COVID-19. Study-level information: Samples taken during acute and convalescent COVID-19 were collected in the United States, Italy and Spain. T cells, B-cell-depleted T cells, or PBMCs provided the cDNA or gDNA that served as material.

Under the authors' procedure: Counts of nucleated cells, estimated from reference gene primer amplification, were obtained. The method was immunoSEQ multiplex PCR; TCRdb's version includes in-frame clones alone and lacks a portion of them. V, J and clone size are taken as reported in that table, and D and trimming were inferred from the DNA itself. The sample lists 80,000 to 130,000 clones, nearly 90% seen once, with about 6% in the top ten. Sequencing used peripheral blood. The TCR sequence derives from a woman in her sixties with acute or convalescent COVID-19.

DNA for the CDR3: TGCGCCAGCAGTGTTAGGAGGGACGGCGTCCTGACTTTC. Amino acid sequence: CASSVRRDGVLTF. This sequence joins TRBV10-1 and TRBJ2-6; D might be TRBD2 (6 bases). The CDR3 covers 13 residues. Trimming took 4 bases from V and 12 from J, leaving 13 bases between them. Germline V gives CDR1 WNHNN, CDR2 SYGVQD (reference sequence).